This T cell receptor beta chain was recorded in a study of blood T cell repertoires in COVID-19. Across the whole study: COVID-19 samples from acute and convalescent phases originated in the United States, Italy and Spain. PBMCs, B-cell-depleted T cells, or T cells were the source of the cDNA or gDNA that made up the material.

Germline V lookup: CDR1 LNHDA, CDR2 SQIVND (reference sequence). CDR3 length equals 14 residues. V was cut by 3 bases and J by 0 bases, with 8 bases left in between. As processed by the authors: Estimates of nucleated cell counts were drawn from the amplification of reference gene primers. Sequencing used immunoSEQ multiplex PCR; TCRdb keeps in-frame clones, though not all of them. V, J and clone size were drawn from that table, and D and trimming were deduced from the DNA. The sample lists over 200,000 clones; 82% were seen once. Specimen: peripheral blood. This receptor was identified in a woman in her 40s with acute or convalescent COVID-19. The chain couples TRBV19 to TRBJ1-1; D is possibly TRBD1 (6 bases). CDR3 sequence reads: CASSMDSVNTEAFF. The CDR3 DNA is TGTGCCAGTAGTATGGACAGTGTGAACACTGAAGCTTTCTTT.